This T cell receptor (beta chain) was identified during a study of cytomegalovirus exposure and HLA in healthy donors (TCRdb year 2017). Describing the broader study: According to an earlier analysis of several hundred of the donors, about 179 million T cells yielded approximately 120 million unique TCR beta sequences and about 300 Gb of sequence data. Roughly 300 gigabases of sequencing data and around 80 million unique TCR sequences made up an early release that covered nearly 650 HLA-typed donors. Of the 300 to 400 genotyped donors, 81% fell in the genetic ancestry cluster associated with self-reported Caucasian donors. The aim of the study was to test whether cataloging public T cell receptors could identify signatures of past pathogen exposure. The study profiled the T cell repertoires of approximately 700 subjects by immunosequencing and related them to cytomegalovirus serostatus. Besides the first cohort of hundreds of subjects, a separate validation cohort made up of some 110 different subjects was used. To predict cytomegalovirus infection status, the study brought together high-throughput TCR immunosequencing, statistical association of individual TCRs with disease status, and machine learning. In a later analysis, previously published TCR beta repertoires from 600 to 850 donors were re-analyzed and high-resolution HLA genotyping was added so that TCR occurrence patterns could be studied. Rather than drawing on any new phenotypic data, the later analysis identified candidate immune exposures from TCR beta sequences and the way those sequences occurred across donors. In an earlier analysis of over 550 of the donors, high-throughput TCR beta sequencing was used to judge whether each TCR beta V gene segment behaved as functional or pseudogenic. Donor age, sex, ethnicity and CMV serostatus were compiled alongside the repertoire data. A later genetic analysis took genome-wide SNP genotypes for 398 of the 666 donors and used that subset as a discovery cohort. All discovery cohort repertoires had been generated on a single sequencing platform. Class I and class II HLA loci were covered by the typing at four-digit resolution. Typing coverage varied by locus: roughly 629-630 donors for A, B, C, DRB1 and DQB1; 500 to 550 for DQA1; approximately 610 for DPA1; around 450 for DPB1. Four or five DR-DQ haplotypes were handled as single units for association and clustering because linkage in the cohort was strong. Among some 400 genotyped donors of the cohort, an average of approximately 240,000 unique TCR beta nucleotide sequences was sequenced per donor, of which approximately 19% were non-productive.

In regard to this clone: Its antigen is still unknown. There are no base qualities to consult, and no much larger clone falls within one base. The same CDR3 is also encoded by other DNA sequences in this sample.

The cohort consisted of 666 healthy bone marrow donors. Cohort members were all nominally healthy when sampled, although unrecorded immune exposures were likely present. The donor was CMV seropositive and belonged to the group of 270 or so seropositive cohort members. Each donor provided a peripheral blood sample, and peripheral blood mononuclear cells were used for TCR beta sequencing. The Qiagen DNeasy Blood Extraction Kit was used to extract genomic DNA from the blood cell samples. What the study reported, not specific to this receptor: Across donors, most TCR sequences were observed very rarely, whereas some public TCRs were present in many individuals. Sequencing depth was assumed to be roughly uniform across donors in the presence/absence analyses, though that assumption may not hold. Assigning TCR associations to individual alleles was difficult when HLA alleles, especially DR and DQ, strongly co-occurred. A later analysis found that HLA-associated TCR beta chains were more clonally expanded and had lower generation probabilities than equally common non-associated chains. Because counts were too low, about 18 rarely observed V segments, including chromosome 9 orphons, were left out of the earlier analysis of 587 of the donors. A few of the identified cytomegalovirus-associated TCR beta chains were confirmed in vitro to be specific for cytomegalovirus antigens. Cytomegalovirus status was reported to be diagnosed by the classifier with high specificity and sensitivity in both the original and validation cohorts. A later genetic analysis reported fewer N-insertions in productive TCRs among donors in an Asian-associated ancestry cluster than the approximately 670-donor mean. A total of 150 or so TCR beta chains were listed by the study as associated with cytomegalovirus. Specific HLA alleles were associated with some 15,000 TCR beta sequences at a false discovery rate of 0.05 in a later analysis. A cluster of highly shared sequence variants was judged likely to represent a technical artifact of the sequencing pipeline. Linkage disequilibrium might explain the correlated functional status among segregating V segments, but an unknown experimental factor could not be ruled out. An earlier analysis of approximately 530 of the donors showed that most TCR beta V segments appeared in productive rearrangements either about 87% or about 30% of the time, which broadly matched IMGT annotations. A later genetic analysis associated a missense DCLRE1C variant with V-gene and J-gene trimming of TCR beta chains, and an independent cohort replicated the association. The only immune exposure information available for the cohort was CMV serostatus. Because HLA typing was unavailable for some donors at each locus, only the typed subset was used in association tests. A further reported finding was that TCR beta sequences accurately predicted the HLA-A and HLA-B alleles for most subjects in the first cohort. In a later analysis, several top co-occurrence clusters were reported to appear linked to parvovirus B19, influenza, CMV and Epstein-Barr virus. It was suggested by the authors that the approach could potentially be generalized to other disease states and immunological phenotypes. In this cohort, only TCR beta chains were sequenced, and detectable features were limited by the absence of alpha or paired-chain data. A later analysis found that TCR association rates varied across HLA loci, with DRB1 alleles showing the most associated TCRs and HLA-C alleles the fewest. According to a later analysis, most CMV-associated TCR beta chains appeared to be HLA-restricted, and the HLA associations seemed to be driven largely by CMV exposure.

The library was generated by the immunoSEQ multiplex PCR assay. For the multiplex PCR, a mixture combining 60 forward primers for TCR Vbeta segments and 13 reverse primers for TCR Jbeta segments was used. The CDR3 region of rearranged TCR beta genes was amplified from genomic DNA by a multiplex PCR assay. On the Illumina HiSeq System, the amplified TCR beta libraries were sequenced as 87-base-pair reads. As for how the authors treated the data: A later analysis counted approximately 76 million unique TCR beta chains across the 670 or so repertoires, and roughly 9.9 million of these chains were shared by at least two donors. Raw reads were error-corrected and collapsed into unique sequences with a nearest-neighbor algorithm that merged closely related sequences to remove PCR and sequencing errors. CDR3 sequences were aligned to IMGT reference sequences to assign V, D and J gene segments. Each retained sequence needed at least a six-nucleotide match to both a V gene segment and a J gene segment. Rearrangements were called productive when the CDR3 lacked stop codons and stayed in frame with V and J; all others were non-productive. Following IMGT convention, CDR3 was defined as the stretch from the second conserved V-encoded cysteine up to the conserved J-encoded phenylalanine. The earlier analysis of 500 to 750 of the donors excluded any sequence lacking an unambiguous match to a single V gene segment. In an earlier analysis of a few hundred of the donors, V segments were called functional above 56.7% productive rearrangements and were called segregating when the between-donor standard deviation exceeded 5%. A statistical classification framework was built to diagnose cytomegalovirus status from the catalog of TCR beta chain sequences. In a later analysis, V and J genes were assigned by comparing TCR nucleotide sequences against IMGT/GENE-DB human TR gene sequences. Using the TCRdist pipeline, a later analysis assigned CDR3 sequences along with most-parsimonious VDJ recombination scenarios. A later analysis defined each TCR beta chain by its CDR3 amino acid sequence plus V-gene family, and excluded reads lacking a unique V-gene family. A later analysis removed several hundred highly shared, low-generation-probability nucleotide sequences to deal with suspected cross-contamination and a sequencing artifact. A later analysis calculated a clonal expansion index for each public chain from normalized within-repertoire ranks of inferred template counts. In a later analysis, generation probabilities were computed with a VDJ recombination model fitted to out-of-frame rearrangements, and the resulting probabilities were checked against IGoR. In a later analysis, hypergeometric tests were used to score TCR-TCR, TCR-HLA and TCR-CMV co-occurrence, with a repertoire-size bias correction applied to TCR pairs. False discovery rates were estimated in a later analysis by permuting HLA or CMV assignments 20 times. A later analysis grouped co-occurring TCRs with DBSCAN, adding TCRdist sequence similarity when clustering within HLA-allele-positive subsets. For co-occurrence clustering, repertoires with fewer than 30,000 or more than 120,000 public chains were excluded, along with roughly 5 repertoires with anomalous nucleotide sharing. Held by TCRdb, this immuneACCESS table contains in-frame sequences only and omits some clones. Under half of the omission traces to an unresolved V gene where checked; the cause of the rest is unknown. That table furnishes V, J and clone size, whereas the DNA furnished D and trimming. This sample comprises 70,000 to 75,000 clones, more than 70% of them detected only once. The ten largest clones capture over 10% of the sample.

The source is a woman aged 40 to 50 in good health and CMV-seropositive. The sample comprised PBMCs.

Here is the DNA: TGTGCCAGTGTTTGGGGGACAGGATCCGAAAAACTGTTTTTT. It translates to CASVWGTGSEKLFF. The chain joins TRBV6-1 to TRBJ1-4; 8 nucleotides in the junction match TRBD1. Reading the germline V gene gives CDR1 MNHNS and CDR2 SASEGT. The CDR3 runs 14 amino acids, cysteine and phenylalanine included. Only the CDR3 region is kept as DNA, spanning 42 bases read in frame from base 1. Trimming leaves V shorter by 9 bases and J shorter by 8 bases, with the junction holding 11 bases beyond the gene matches.